This is a list of T cell receptor beta chains from one sample in a study of T cell repertoires in cytomegalovirus infection. TCRdb redid the calling of the reads with MiXCR, one entry per CDR3 protein. The data show some 170,000 distinct CDR3 sequences, about 15% seen once. Sequencing was performed on CD8+ T cells from PBMCs. The receptors derive from a human donor in good health (CMV status not recorded). Some clones in this sample may be carry-over from other donors' samples. CDR3s include the opening cysteine and the closing phenylalanine or tryptophan. A D gene is named only where the DNA matches it firmly. Clone size is stated in some rows and not others, as once, few, many or a class when expanded.

>few|TRBJ2-2|TRBV6-5|TRBD1
TGTGCCAGCAGTTACGCTGGACAGGGCACCGGGGAGCTGTTTTTT
CASSYAGQGTGELFF
>few|TRBJ2-7|TRBV7-9|TRBD1
TGTGCCAGCAGCTTAGCGGACGGACAGGGGTTGGGTTACGAGCAGTACTTC
CASSLADGQGLGYEQYF
>.|TRBJ2-3|TRBV7-9|.
TGTGCCAGCAGCTTAGCGCTAGGGAGAGATACGCAGTATTTT
CASSLALGRDTQYF
>.|TRBJ2-7|TRBV7-8|TRBD2
TGTGCCAGCCTGGGAGCGGGGGGTCACGAGCAGTACTTC
CASLGAGGHEQYF
>few|TRBJ2-7|TRBV7-9|TRBD2
TGTGCCAGCAGTTTTCTAGCGGGGGACGAGCAGTACTTC
CASSFLAGDEQYF
>.|TRBJ2-3|TRBV20-1|.
TGCAGTGCTAGGCCCGGACCTCCTAGGGCCACAGATACGCAGTATTTT
CSARPGPPRATDTQYF
>few|TRBJ1-4|TRBV7-8|TRBD1
TGTGCCAGCAGCTTAGCAGGGACAGGGGGCTTGGGGGGTGAAAAACTGTTTTTT
CASSLAGTGGLGGEKLFF
>.|TRBJ1-2|TRBV6-2/TRBV6-3|.
TGTGCCAGCAGTTACAAGGGGGGAAACTATGGCTACACCTTC
CASSYKGGNYGYTF
>few|TRBJ2-5|TRBV28|.
TGTGCCAGCAGTTTCCCTCCGACGGGTCCGGGGTGGGTGGGAGAAGAGACCCAGTACTTC
CASSFPPTGPGWVGEETQYF
>.|TRBJ1-2|TRBV28|TRBD1
TGTGCCAGCAGTCGACAGGGTAGGCACTATGGCTACACCTTC
CASSRQGRHYGYTF
>few|TRBJ2-7|TRBV9|.
TGTGCCAGCAGCCCTCGGACCTTAAGCTACGAGCAGTACTTC
CASSPRTLSYEQYF
>few|TRBJ2-2|TRBV6-2/TRBV6-3|.
TGTGCCAGCAGATCACGTGGGTCAACGAACACCGGGGAGCTGTTTTTT
CASRSRGSTNTGELFF
>.|TRBJ1-1|TRBV19|.
TGTGCCAGTAGTATAACGAGGCAGAGTGAAGCTTTCTTT
CASSITRQSEAFF
>.|TRBJ1-4|TRBV27|.
TGTGCCAGCAGTTTATACCCGGACGAAAAACTGTTTTTT
CASSLYPDEKLFF
>many|TRBJ2-3|TRBV7-2|.
TGTGCCAGCAGATTCTGGGGGGGCAGCGCAGATACGCAGTATTTT
CASRFWGGSADTQYF
>many|TRBJ1-6|TRBV7-8|TRBD1
TGTGCCAGCAGCCCCGAAGGGACAGCGAGCTCCTATAATTCACCCCTCCACTTT
CASSPEGTASSYNSPLHF
>.|TRBJ2-1|TRBV7-6|.
TGTGCCAGCAGCCCAGAAGGTCTCTACAATGAGCAGTTCTTC
CASSPEGLYNEQFF
>few|TRBJ1-1|TRBV28|TRBD1
TGTGCCAGCAGTTGGAATAACAGGGGGCGGGGTGAAGCTTTCTTT
CASSWNNRGRGEAFF
>few|TRBJ2-7|TRBV7-8|.
TGTGCCAGCAGCTTAAGAGGCGGCCTAAGGGAGCAGTACTTC
CASSLRGGLREQYF
>.|TRBJ2-1|TRBV7-6|.
TGTGCCAGCAGCCCTAGTTCCTTCCGGGGCCAAGGGCAGTTCTTC
CASSPSSFRGQGQFF
>.|TRBJ1-2|TRBV2|.
TGTGCCAGCAGTGAACTGGGCGGGGATGGCTACACCTTC
CASSELGGDGYTF
>.|TRBJ1-6|TRBV15|.
TGTGCCACCAGCAGAGATTTTTCGACAGAGGGTTCACCCCTCCACTTT
CATSRDFSTEGSPLHF
>few|TRBJ2-3|TRBV11-2|TRBD2
TGTGCCAGCAGCTCAGCACGGGAGGCCGAGTCAGGATCAACAGATACGCAGTATTTT
CASSSAREAESGSTDTQYF
>few|TRBJ2-1|TRBV6-2/TRBV6-3|.
TGTGCCAGCAGTTACGAGGGCAGAAACGATGAGCAGTTCTTC
CASSYEGRNDEQFF
>.|TRBJ1-1|TRBV28|.
TGTGCCAGCAGTCTGACCTCGTCCGCTTTCTTT
CASSLTSSAFF
>.|TRBJ1-4|TRBV28|.
TGTGCCAGCACCCTTTTTAGGGGCCTAAATAATGAAAAACTGTTTTTT
CASTLFRGLNNEKLFF
>.|TRBJ2-7|TRBV2|TRBD1
TGTGCCAGCAGTGAAGTGGGGACAGGGGTCTACGAGCAGTACTTC
CASSEVGTGVYEQYF
>few|TRBJ1-5|TRBV12-5|.
TGTGCTAGTGGTTTGGTGGGGGAGGATCAGCCCCAGCATTTT
CASGLVGEDQPQHF
>.|TRBJ2-2|TRBV5-4|TRBD1
TGTGCCAGCAGCCGGACCACGACAGGGGGAATGGTTGGGGAGCTGTTTTTT
CASSRTTTGGMVGELFF
>.|TRBJ2-7|TRBV2|.
TGTGCCAGCAGGGGGGGCAGATACGAGCAGTACTTC
CASRGGRYEQYF
>few|TRBJ1-1|TRBV11-3|.
TGTGCCAGCAGCTGGGGCCGGAACACTGAAGCTTTCTTT
CASSWGRNTEAFF
>.|TRBJ2-5|TRBV12-3/TRBV12-4|.
TGTGCCAGCAGTATACACCCACAAGAGACCCAGTACTTC
CASSIHPQETQYF
>.|TRBJ2-7|TRBV6-2/TRBV6-3|.
TGTGCCACTGGACACCTAAACTACGAGCAGTACTTC
CATGHLNYEQYF
>.|TRBJ2-1|TRBV6-5|TRBD2
TGTGCCAGCAGCGAGAGCGGGAGCTCCTACAATGAGCAGTTCTTC
CASSESGSSYNEQFF
>.|TRBJ1-4|TRBV6-1|.
TGTGCCAGCAGACCCTGGACAGTTCTCGTTGAAAAACTGTTTTTT
CASRPWTVLVEKLFF
>.|TRBJ1-1|TRBV28|TRBD1
TGTGCCAGCAGTCCGCTATGGACAGGGAAGGATTTCGGTTCGGCTTTCTTT
CASSPLWTGKDFGSAFF
>.|TRBJ2-5|TRBV7-6|.
TGTGCCAGCAGCTCCCGAGTTAGGGGCGGGGAAGAGACCCAGTACTTC
CASSSRVRGGEETQYF
>few|TRBJ2-1|TRBV5-1|TRBD2
TGCGCCAGCAGCCCTCTGAGCAGCGGGGGGTACAATGAGCAGTTCTTC
CASSPLSSGGYNEQFF
>few|TRBJ1-2|TRBV12-3/TRBV12-4|.
TGTGCCAGCAGAGGGGGAATTGGCTACACCTTC
CASRGGIGYTF
>.|TRBJ2-2|TRBV12-3/TRBV12-4|TRBD2
TGTGCCAGCGGCGGGGGGGCTAACGGGGAGCTGTTTTTT
CASGGGANGELFF
>few|TRBJ2-1|TRBV9|TRBD1
TGTGCCAGCAGCGCCTCCGGGACAGCCTACAATGAGCAGTTCTTC
CASSASGTAYNEQFF
>few|TRBJ1-2|TRBV7-9|TRBD1
TGTGCCAGCAGACAGGGGACAGTCTTCTATGGCTACACCTTC
CASRQGTVFYGYTF
>.|TRBJ2-7|TRBV4-1|.
TGCGCCAGCAGCCATGAAGGGGTCGAAAGGAACGAGCAGTACTTC
CASSHEGVERNEQYF
>many|TRBJ2-1|TRBV7-9|TRBD1
TGTGCCAGCAGCTCCTCCGGGACAGGGGCTAACAATGAGCAGTTCTTC
CASSSSGTGANNEQFF
>.|TRBJ2-3|TRBV6-2/TRBV6-3|TRBD1
TGTGCCAGCAGTCCTATGGGACAGGGATCCGATACGCAGTATTTT
CASSPMGQGSDTQYF
>.|TRBJ2-3|TRBV6-2/TRBV6-3|TRBD1
TGTGCCAGCAATGCACCGGGACAGAGCACAGATACGCAGTATTTT
CASNAPGQSTDTQYF